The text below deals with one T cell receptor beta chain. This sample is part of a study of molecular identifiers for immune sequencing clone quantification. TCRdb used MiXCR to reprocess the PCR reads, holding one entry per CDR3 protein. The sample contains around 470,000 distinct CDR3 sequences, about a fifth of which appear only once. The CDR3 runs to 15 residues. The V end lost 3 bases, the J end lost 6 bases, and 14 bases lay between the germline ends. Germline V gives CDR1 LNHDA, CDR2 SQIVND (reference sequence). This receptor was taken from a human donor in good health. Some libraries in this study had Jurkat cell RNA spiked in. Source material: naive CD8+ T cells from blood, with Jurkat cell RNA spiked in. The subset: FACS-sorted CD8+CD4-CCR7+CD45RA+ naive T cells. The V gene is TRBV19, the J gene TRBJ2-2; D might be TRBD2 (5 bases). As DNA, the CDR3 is TGTGCCAGTAGTATGGACCGGGGTAGGGCCGGGGAGCTGTTTTTT. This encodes CASSMDRGRAGELFF.